The 27 T cell receptor beta chains below were found in one sample sequenced in a study of T cells in Graves' hyperthyroidism and ophthalmopathy. RNA transcripts served as the template for amplifying TCR beta CDR3 regions. HTBI primers were employed in a first-round RT-PCR of the TCR CDR3. Each CDR3 protein is one row after TCRdb ran MiXCR on the multiplex PCR reads. The data show over 700,000 distinct CDR3 sequences, 35% seen once. Specimen: blood. Receptors originate from a woman aged 40 to 49 with Graves' hyperthyroidism.

This chain's CDR3 is CASSPMGNQPQHF. In DNA form, the CDR3 reads TGTGCCAGTAGTCCCATGGGGAATCAGCCCCAGCATTTT. The chain uses TRBV19 and TRBJ1-5; D is ambiguous. CDR1 and CDR2 (germline): LNHDA, SQIVND (reference sequence). This CDR3 is built from 13 residues. Trimming took off 5 bases at V and 4 bases at J, with 9 bases between the two ends.

The chain couples TRBV29-1 to TRBJ2-7; 9 bases agree with TRBD1. The CDR3 is made up of 14 amino acids. V was clipped by 6 bases and J by 6 bases; unmatched bases: 12. The germline V gene has CDR1 SQVTM and CDR2 ANQGSEA. The CDR3 is CSVQPGQGGGEQYF. The CDR3 bases are TGCAGCGTCCAACCGGGACAGGGAGGTGGCGAGCAGTACTTC.

V usage is TRBV7-3 and J usage is TRBJ2-5; D may be TRBD2 (7 bases). V lost 2 bases and J 5 bases, leaving 18 bases between the germline ends. The CDR3 totals 16 residues. Germline V gene lookup returns CDR1 SGHTA and CDR2 FQGTGA. CDR3 sequence: CASSLFTGRATETQYF. The CDR3 DNA is TGTGCCAGCAGCTTATTTACAGGGAGGGCCACGGAGACCCAGTACTTC.

This clonotype showed up just a few times. The rearrangement uses TRBV5-5 and TRBJ2-7, with D perhaps matching TRBD1 (5 bases). CDR3 length: 14 amino acids. Trimming removed 3 bases from V and 0 bases from J, with 10 bases in between. Germline CDR1 is SGHKS and CDR2 is YYEKEE (reference sequence). The CDR3 DNA is TGTGCCAGCAGCTACTACAGGAGCTCCTACGAGCAGTACTTC. Protein: CASSYYRSSYEQYF.

This clonotype has a single count. V gene TRBV10-3 combines with J gene TRBJ2-2, with 9 bases identical to TRBD2. The CDR3 loop spans 13 amino acids. Trimming cost V 10 bases and J 3 bases; bases outside gene matches: 3. Germline V lookup: CDR1 ENHRY, CDR2 SYGVKD. The CDR3 sequence is CASRTSDTGELFF. Written as DNA, the CDR3 is TGTGCCAGCCGGACTAGCGACACCGGGGAGCTGTTTTTT.

The chain couples TRBV7-3 to TRBJ2-3, with 11 bases identical to TRBD2. V lost 4 bases to trimming and J lost 7 bases; unmatched junction nucleotides: 10. This CDR3 is built from 16 residues. Germline V CDR1 and CDR2: SGHTA, FQGTGA. The CDR3 sequence: CASSSPGTSGEYTQYF. In DNA, the CDR3 is TGTGCCAGCAGCTCACCCGGGACTAGCGGAGAATATACGCAGTATTTT.

The chain links TRBV5-7 to TRBJ1-5; tentative D call: TRBD1 (6 bases). TRBV5-7 falls under the ORF class, with uncertain function. The CDR3 contains 14 residues. Trimming took off 4 bases at V and 6 bases at J, with 14 bases between the two ends. CDR3 residues: CASSPKDSGQPQHF. The CDR3 region has the DNA TGTGCCAGCAGCCCGAAGGACAGTGGTCAGCCCCAGCATTTT.

Concerning this clonotype itself: A clone one base away is much larger, so this may be a read error. The chain uses TRBV20-1 and TRBJ2-5, with 9 bases lining up with TRBD2. Per the germline V gene, CDR1 is DFQATT and CDR2 is SNEGSKA (reference sequence). This CDR3 is 14 amino acids long. V lost 6 bases and J lost 3; bases outside the gene matches: 8. The CDR3 nucleotides read TGCAGTGCCAATAGCCTAGCGGGGAAAGAGACCCAGTACTTC. It codes for CSANSLAGKETQYF.

This clonotype was seen at least ten times. This chain links TRBV6-5 with TRBJ1-4, with D unresolved. V was trimmed by 8 bases and J by 5 bases, leaving 9 bases between them. This CDR3 has 12 amino acids. Germline CDR1 MNHEY, CDR2 SVGAGI. Here the CDR3 DNA reads TGTGCCAGCTACGGAGAGAATGAAAAACTGTTTTTT. It is translated as CASYGENEKLFF.

This rearrangement joins TRBV5-4 to TRBJ2-7; D remains unclear. Deletions cut 1 base from V and 3 bases from J, with 17 bases between. CDR1 SGHNT and CDR2 YYREEE come from the germline V gene (reference sequence). The CDR3 spans 16 residues. The chain's CDR3 is CASSLTQAAFYYEQYF. In nucleotides, the CDR3 is TGTGCCAGCAGCTTGACCCAGGCAGCTTTCTACTACGAGCAGTACTTC.

This clonotype was counted ten times or more. V is TRBV7-9 and J is TRBJ2-7; unclear D gene. The CDR3 has 16 amino acids. Trimming removed 5 bases at V and 5 bases at J, with 22 bases between. Germline V lookup: CDR1 SEHNR, CDR2 FQNEAQ (reference sequence). CDR3: CASSPGTEDPKNEQYF. CDR3 nucleotides: TGTGCCAGCAGCCCTGGCACGGAAGACCCTAAGAACGAGCAGTACTTC.

The table lists this clonotype with many counts. The chain joins TRBV7-9 to TRBJ1-2; perhaps TRBD1 as D (6 bases). V shed 10 bases and J shed 2 bases, with 14 bases lying between them. Per germline, CDR1 SEHNR and CDR2 FQNEAQ (reference sequence). The CDR3 is made up of 13 amino acids. CDR3 DNA: TGTGCCATACACGGGACACCGAACTATGGCTACACCTTC. Translating gives CAIHGTPNYGYTF.

This chain joins TRBV24-1 and TRBJ1-4, with 9 bases that match TRBD1. In germline, CDR1 is KGHDR, CDR2 SFDVKD. Trimming took 4 bases from V and 4 from J; bases not matched to a gene: 12. The CDR3 has 18 amino acids. The CDR3 loop reads CATSDPGDRGSLNEKLFF. CDR3 bases: TGTGCCACCAGTGACCCCGGAGACAGGGGGAGCCTTAATGAAAAACTGTTTTTT.

This clonotype was counted only a few times. The chain is built from TRBV28 and TRBJ2-5; 7 bases align to TRBD1. V gave up 8 bases and J gave up 7 bases; unmatched junction bases: 7. Germline CDR1 reads MDHEN; CDR2 reads SYDVKM. This CDR3 comprises 12 residues. CDR3 loop: CASQGDSLTQYF. The CDR3 DNA reads TGTGCCAGCCAAGGGGACAGTTTGACCCAGTACTTC. The full variable domain, completed using reference TRBV28 and TRBJ2-5, is DVKVTQSSRYLVKRTGEKVFLECVQDMDHENMFWYRQDPGLGLRLIYFSYDVKMKEKGDIPEGYSVSREKKERFSLILESASTNQTSMYLCASQGDSLTQYFGPGTRLLVL.

V is TRBV7-2 and J is TRBJ2-5, with 7 bases matching TRBD2. V trimming: 6 bases; J trimming: 10 bases; junction bases outside the gene matches: 17. The CDR3 consists of 15 residues. CDR1 is SGHTA and CDR2 is FQGNSA in the germline V gene. CDR3 sequence reads: CASSGGVVQTIRQYF. The CDR3 DNA sequence: TGTGCCAGCAGTGGGGGGGTGGTCCAGACGATACGCCAGTACTTC.

The chain recombines TRBV3-1 with TRBJ1-3; D uncertain. The CDR3 is 13 residues long. The germline V gene has CDR1 LGHDT and CDR2 YNNKEL (reference sequence). Trimming left V 0 bases short and J 12 bases short, with 12 bases between. The DNA for the CDR3 is TGTGCCAGCAGCCAAGATCACGAACGGAGCATATATTTT. Amino acid sequence: CASSQDHERSIYF.

This clonotype was seen only a few times. The chain recombines TRBV12-5 with TRBJ2-2; D gene ambiguous. Germline loops: CDR1 LGHNT, CDR2 FRNRAP. V lost 0 bases to trimming and J lost 6 bases, with 11 bases between them. The CDR3 runs 15 residues. The chain's CDR3 is CASGLVLGGAGELFF. The CDR3 DNA sequence: TGTGCTAGTGGTTTGGTTCTGGGTGGCGCCGGGGAGCTGTTTTTT.

This clonotype occurred many times. This chain links TRBV6-6 with TRBJ1-1; D uncertain. Germline CDR1 MNHNY, CDR2 SVGAGI (reference sequence). Trimming removed 5 bases from V and 7 bases from J, with 23 bases in between. This CDR3 is built from 16 residues. The CDR3 DNA sequence: TGTGCCAGCAGTCTGCCCTTCCCGACGCCGTATTATGAAGCTTTCTTT. It codes for CASSLPFPTPYYEAFF.

This clonotype was detected once. CDR3 bases: TGCGCCAGCAGCCGGACGACAGCCTGGAGAAAGCCCCAGCATTTT. Amino acid sequence: CASSRTTAWRKPQHF. The chain recombines TRBV4-1 with TRBJ1-5, with a tentative D call TRBD1 (5 bases). The CDR3 runs 15 residues. Germline V gene data show CDR1 as MGHRA and CDR2 as YSYEKL. V gave up 4 bases and J gave up 8 bases, with 18 bases separating them.

In the case of this clonotype: A much larger clonotype is one base distant, so this may be a read error. The rearrangement joins TRBV6-1 to TRBJ1-3; D unclear. The CDR3 contains 14 residues. Germline lookup yields CDR1 MNHNS and CDR2 SASEGT. CDR3 nucleotide sequence: TGTGCCAGCAAGTCCCTCAGCTCTGCAAACACCATATATTTT. This translates into CASKSLSSANTIYF.

The genes are TRBV9 and TRBJ1-2; TRBD1 aligns across 11 bases. V gave up 4 bases and J gave up 7 bases; unmatched junction bases: 9. CDR3 length: 15 amino acids. Germline V CDR1 and CDR2: SGDLS, YYNGEE. The CDR3 sequence is CASSLRTGGYGGYTF. The CDR3, as DNA: TGTGCCAGCAGCTTAAGGACAGGGGGCTACGGTGGCTACACCTTC.

This clonotype was counted many times. The J gene is TRBJ1-1, the V gene TRBV2; perhaps TRBD1 as D (6 bases). Trimming stripped 6 bases from V and 3 bases from J, with 14 bases between. CDR3 length equals 14 residues. Germline CDR1 SNHLY, CDR2 FYNNEI. In DNA form, the CDR3 reads TGTGCCAGCAGCGAAAACAGGGTTCACACTGAAGCTTTCTTT. It yields the protein CASSENRVHTEAFF.

The chain joins TRBV12-3 or TRBV12-4 to TRBJ1-1, with D uncertain. Trimming took 3 bases from V and 0 from J, leaving 11 bases between them. This CDR3 contains 15 residues. The CDR3: CASSFTAAMNTEAFF. The CDR3, as DNA: TGTGCCAGCAGTTTCACGGCAGCTATGAACACTGAAGCTTTCTTT.

This clonotype was detected many times. The gene calls are TRBV29-1 and TRBJ1-2, with D unresolved. From germline, CDR1 is SQVTM and CDR2 ANQGSEA. Trimming removed 4 bases from V and 2 bases from J, with 11 bases in between. This CDR3 contains 13 residues. The CDR3 here is CSVGQTSNYGYTF. The DNA of the CDR3 is TGCAGCGTTGGTCAGACATCCAACTATGGCTACACCTTC.

The V call is TRBV25-1, the J call TRBJ2-3, with TRBD1 matching 7 bases. CDR1 is MGHDK, CDR2 SYGVNS, per germline. The CDR3 consists of 11 residues. The ends lost 6 bases at V and 9 bases at J; junction bases unmatched: 3. DNA of the CDR3: TGTGCCAGCAGATCACAGGGGACGCAGTATTTT. It yields the protein CASRSQGTQYF.

This sequence joins TRBV5-5 and TRBJ1-2; 7 bases map to TRBD1. The CDR3 has 14 amino acids. Germline assignment: CDR1 SGHKS and CDR2 YYEKEE (reference sequence). The V gene end was trimmed by 1 base and the J gene end by 5 bases; junction bases not matched to a gene: 5. DNA of the CDR3: TGTGCCAGCAGCTTGACAGGGGCATGGTATGGCTACACCTTC. Translating it yields CASSLTGAWYGYTF.

In its sample, this clonotype was seen once. A read error may be the cause here, since a much bigger clone is one base away. The chain joins TRBV11-2 to TRBJ1-4; D remains unclear. The CDR3 sequence is 14 residues long. Germline assignment: CDR1 SGHAT and CDR2 FQNNGV. Trimming pared 1 base from V and 4 bases from J, leaving 7 bases between. The DNA for the CDR3 is TGTGCCAGCAGCTTAGTCAGGAATAATGAAAAACTGTTTTTT. Translating it yields CASSLVRNNEKLFF. The variable domain in full, completed from reference TRBV11-2 and TRBJ1-4, reads EAGVAQSPRYKIIEKRQSVAFWCNPISGHATLYWYQQILGQGPKLLIQFQNNGVVDDSQLPKDRFSAERLKGVDSTLKIQPAKLEDSAVYLCASSLVRNNEKLFFGSGTQLSVL.